These T cell receptor beta chains were read from a single sample in a study of T cell repertoires in cytomegalovirus infection. TCRdb passed the reads through MiXCR, listing each CDR3 protein once. The table lists some 500,000 distinct CDR3 sequences, 40% of them singletons. Their cognate antigens are unknown. The sample was cultured PBMCs, taken from culture after CMV antigen stimulation. The receptors here all came from a human donor in good health (CMV status not recorded). Some clones in this sample may be carry-over from other donors' samples. Each CDR3 is given with its conserved first and last residue. Fields, in order: V gene, D gene, clone size, J gene, CDR3 protein, CDR3 DNA. The D gene is left open where the match is weak. Size tells how often a clone was seen (once, few, many) or the class of an expanded clone, and some rows leave it out.

>TRBV5-4|TRBD1|NA|TRBJ2-7
CASSLVFGTGSHEQYF
TGTGCCAGCAGCTTGGTGTTCGGGACAGGGAGCCACGAGCAGTACTTC
>TRBV5-1|NA|NA|TRBJ2-4
CASSWSKNIQYF
TGCGCCAGCAGCTGGTCCAAAAACATTCAGTACTTC
>TRBV20-1|TRBD1|NA|TRBJ2-5
CSAKRGQGTARETQYF
TGCAGTGCCAAAAGGGGACAGGGGACAGCTCGAGAGACCCAGTACTTC
>TRBV2|NA|NA|TRBJ1-4
CASSALTGGAEKLFF
TGTGCCAGCAGTGCCCTAACAGGTGGTGCTGAAAAACTGTTTTTT
>TRBV5-1|TRBD2|NA|TRBJ2-1
CASSTSAGRSYNEQFF
TGCGCCAGCAGCACCTCAGCGGGGCGGTCCTACAATGAGCAGTTCTTC
>TRBV7-6|NA|many|TRBJ2-2
CASSAALNTGELFF
TGTGCCAGCAGCGCCGCACTCAACACCGGGGAGCTGTTTTTT
>TRBV20-1|NA|NA|TRBJ1-4
CSAPSPEGTNEKLFF
TGCAGTGCCCCTTCCCCGGAGGGGACTAATGAAAAACTGTTTTTT
>TRBV5-5|NA|few|TRBJ1-4
CASSLSRASEKLFF
TGTGCCAGCAGCTTGAGCAGAGCAAGTGAAAAACTGTTTTTT
>TRBV29-1|TRBD2|NA|TRBJ2-5
CSVDYGTSGVETQYF
TGCAGCGTTGATTATGGGACTAGCGGGGTTGAGACCCAGTACTTC
>TRBV7-2|NA|NA|TRBJ2-1
CASSNSPIMSADLFF
TGTGCCAGCAGTAATTCCCCAATTATGTCGGCAGATCTGTTCTTC
>TRBV5-1|NA|NA|TRBJ2-7
CASSSEDGYEQYF
TGCGCCAGCAGCTCTGAAGACGGGTACGAGCAGTACTTC
>TRBV29-1|TRBD2|few|TRBJ2-7
CSVAGTSGRAGYEQYF
TGCAGCGTTGCCGGGACTAGCGGGAGGGCCGGGTACGAGCAGTACTTC
>TRBV7-2|NA|many|TRBJ2-7
CASSRQTGGIYEQYF
TGTGCCAGCAGCAGACAGACAGGCGGGATATACGAGCAGTACTTC
>TRBV2|TRBD1|NA|TRBJ2-1
CASKRRGGHEQFF
TGTGCCAGCAAGAGAAGAGGGGGCCATGAGCAGTTCTTC
>TRBV7-8|TRBD2|once|TRBJ2-5
CASSLGTSGAQETQYF
TGTGCCAGCAGCTTGGGGACTAGCGGAGCTCAAGAGACCCAGTACTTC
>TRBV6-2/TRBV6-3|TRBD1|once|TRBJ1-5
CASSQRTGDQPQHF
TGTGCCAGCAGTCAAAGGACAGGGGATCAGCCCCAGCATTTT
>TRBV7-2|TRBD1|many|TRBJ1-5
CASSLGTGGRQPQHF
TGTGCCAGCAGCTTAGGGACAGGGGGCCGGCAGCCCCAGCATTTT
>TRBV6-1|NA|NA|TRBJ2-7
CASSEGGSSYEQYF
TGTGCCAGCAGTGAGGGGGGAAGCTCCTACGAGCAGTACTTC
>TRBV12-3/TRBV12-4|TRBD1|once|TRBJ2-1
CASSLSPAGGGEQFF
TGTGCCAGCAGTTTGTCCCCGGCAGGGGGTGGTGAGCAGTTCTTC
>TRBV28|TRBD1|NA|TRBJ2-7
CASKERGRGWGEQYF
TGTGCCAGCAAAGAGAGGGGCAGGGGGTGGGGCGAGCAGTACTTC
>TRBV11-3|TRBD1|NA|TRBJ2-6
CASSPGTGVSAGANVLTF
TGTGCCAGCAGCCCCGGGACAGGGGTATCGGCTGGGGCCAACGTCCTGACTTTC
>TRBV7-2|TRBD1|many|TRBJ2-1
CASSLVRGNNEQFF
TGTGCCAGCAGCTTAGTCAGGGGGAACAATGAGCAGTTCTTC
>TRBV12-3/TRBV12-4|NA|once|TRBJ1-1
CASSTREGTEAFF
TGTGCCAGCAGTACCAGGGAGGGGACTGAAGCTTTCTTT
>TRBV2|NA|NA|TRBJ1-6
CATAWGRSPLHF
TGTGCCACAGCCTGGGGGAGGTCACCCCTCCACTTT
>TRBV19|NA|few|TRBJ2-3
CATGGRSTDTQYF
TGTGCCACCGGCGGCAGAAGCACAGATACGCAGTATTTT
>TRBV7-2|NA|NA|TRBJ2-1
CASSLDISNEQFF
TGTGCCAGCAGCTTAGATATTAGCAATGAGCAGTTCTTC
>TRBV6-6|NA|few|TRBJ2-7
CATKGPRDYEQYF
TGTGCCACCAAGGGGCCGCGGGACTACGAGCAGTACTTC
>TRBV7-6|NA|few|TRBJ2-7
CASSLTQGPEQYF
TGTGCCAGCAGCTTAACTCAGGGCCCCGAGCAGTACTTC
>TRBV27|NA|once|TRBJ2-1
CASSLSSPAYNEQFF
TGTGCCAGCAGTTTGTCTAGTCCCGCCTACAATGAGCAGTTCTTC
>TRBV19|TRBD1|few|TRBJ1-5
CASSLRLGTGVLQPQHF
TGTGCCAGTAGTCTCCGTTTGGGGACAGGGGTTCTCCAGCCCCAGCATTTT
>TRBV7-8|NA|NA|TRBJ1-1
CASSLAGVDTEAFF
TGTGCCAGCAGCTTAGCAGGGGTGGACACTGAAGCTTTCTTT
>TRBV20-1|NA|NA|TRBJ2-5
CSARGDEEETQYF
TGCAGTGCTAGAGGAGACGAAGAAGAGACCCAGTACTTC
>TRBV18|NA|few|TRBJ2-4
CASSPNTGGKNIQYF
TGTGCCAGCTCACCAAATACCGGGGGAAAAAACATTCAGTACTTC
>TRBV28|TRBD2|NA|TRBJ2-1
CASRPFSGGAGNEQFF
TGTGCCAGCAGACCCTTTAGCGGGGGGGCGGGGAATGAGCAGTTCTTC
>TRBV29-1|NA|NA|TRBJ2-2
CSGTLATGELFF
TGCAGCGGAACTTTGGCGACCGGGGAGCTGTTTTTT
>TRBV4-2|NA|NA|TRBJ2-3
CASSLERAGPDTQYF
TGTGCCAGCAGCCTCGAAAGGGCGGGGCCAGATACGCAGTATTTT
>TRBV27|NA|NA|TRBJ2-2
CASSPKREFEVELFF
TGTGCCAGCAGCCCCAAAAGGGAGTTTGAGGTGGAGCTGTTTTTT
>TRBV12-3/TRBV12-4|NA|few|TRBJ2-7
CASSSPETYEQYF
TGTGCCAGCAGTTCCCCCGAAACCTACGAGCAGTACTTC
>TRBV7-2|NA|NA|TRBJ1-5
CASSQGPRNQPQHF
TGTGCCAGCAGTCAGGGGCCGCGCAATCAGCCCCAGCATTTT
>TRBV7-2|NA|few|TRBJ1-5
CASSLAVGYQPQHF
TGTGCCAGCAGCTTAGCGGTGGGGTATCAGCCCCAGCATTTT
>TRBV4-1|NA|NA|TRBJ1-3
CASSQEGPGNTIYF
TGCGCCAGCAGCCAGGAAGGTCCTGGAAACACCATATATTTT
>TRBV6-1|NA|NA|TRBJ2-4
CASSDIPLAKNIQYF
TGTGCCAGCAGTGATATCCCCCTGGCCAAAAACATTCAGTACTTC
>TRBV28|TRBD1|NA|TRBJ1-5
CASSSRTGRRQPQHF
TGTGCCAGCAGTTCAAGGACAGGCCGGAGGCAGCCCCAGCATTTT
>TRBV27|TRBD1|NA|TRBJ1-5
CASWTGYQPQHF
TGTGCCAGCTGGACAGGTTATCAGCCCCAGCATTTT
>TRBV11-2|NA|few|TRBJ2-7
CASSFYTGYRHEQYF
TGTGCCAGCAGCTTTTACACAGGGTATCGGCACGAGCAGTACTTC
>TRBV10-3|TRBD1|NA|TRBJ2-7
CASSEGQGYVYEQYF
TGTGCCTCATCTGAGGGACAGGGCTACGTCTACGAGCAGTACTTC
>TRBV7-6|NA|NA|TRBJ2-2
CASSLDVTGELFF
TGTGCCAGCAGCTTAGACGTGACCGGGGAGCTGTTTTTT
>TRBV20-1|TRBD2|NA|TRBJ2-3
CSASASGGTDTQYF
TGCAGTGCTAGTGCTAGCGGGGGCACAGATACGCAGTATTTT
>TRBV5-1|NA|NA|TRBJ2-3
CASSTDIRLRDTQYF
TGCGCCAGCAGCACCGACATACGCCTTAGGGATACGCAGTATTTT
>TRBV7-8|NA|many|TRBJ2-2
CASSFSLVLKTGELFF
TGTGCCAGCAGCTTTTCCCTTGTCTTAAAAACCGGGGAGCTGTTTTTT